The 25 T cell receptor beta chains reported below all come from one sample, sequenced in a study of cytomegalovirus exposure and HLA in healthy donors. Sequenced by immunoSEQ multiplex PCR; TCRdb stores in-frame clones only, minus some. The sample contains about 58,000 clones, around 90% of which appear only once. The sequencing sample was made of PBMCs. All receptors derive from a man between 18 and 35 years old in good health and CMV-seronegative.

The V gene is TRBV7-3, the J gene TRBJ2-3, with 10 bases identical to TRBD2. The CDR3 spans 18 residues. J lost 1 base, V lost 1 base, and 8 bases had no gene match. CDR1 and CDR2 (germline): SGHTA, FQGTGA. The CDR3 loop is CASSLMGVLAGGTDTQYF. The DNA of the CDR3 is TGTGCCAGCAGCTTAATGGGGGTCCTAGCGGGAGGCACAGATACGCAGTATTTT.

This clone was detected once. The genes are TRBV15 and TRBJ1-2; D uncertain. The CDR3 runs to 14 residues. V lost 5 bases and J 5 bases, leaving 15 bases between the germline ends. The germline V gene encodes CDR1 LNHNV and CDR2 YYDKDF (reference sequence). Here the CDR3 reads CATSESREAYGYTF. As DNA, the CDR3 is TGTGCCACCAGCGAGTCAAGGGAGGCTTATGGCTACACCTTC.

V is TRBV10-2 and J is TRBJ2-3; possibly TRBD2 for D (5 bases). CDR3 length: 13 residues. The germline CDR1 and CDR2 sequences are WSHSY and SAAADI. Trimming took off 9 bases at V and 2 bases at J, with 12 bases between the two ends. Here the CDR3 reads CARSTRDTDTQYF. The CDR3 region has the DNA TGCGCCAGAAGCACGAGGGACACAGATACGCAGTATTTT.

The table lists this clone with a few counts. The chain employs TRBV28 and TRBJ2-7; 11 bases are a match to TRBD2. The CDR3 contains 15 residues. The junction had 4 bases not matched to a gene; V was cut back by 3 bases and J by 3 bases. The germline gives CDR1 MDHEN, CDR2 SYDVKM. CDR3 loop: CASSLLAGGNYEQYF. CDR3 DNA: TGTGCCAGCAGTTTGCTAGCGGGGGGAAACTACGAGCAGTACTTC.

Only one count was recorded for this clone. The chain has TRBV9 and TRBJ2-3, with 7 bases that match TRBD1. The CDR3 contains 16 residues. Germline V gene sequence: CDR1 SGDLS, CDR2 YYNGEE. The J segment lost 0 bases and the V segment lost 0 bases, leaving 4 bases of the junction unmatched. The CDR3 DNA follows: TGTGCCAGCAGCGTAGTAGACAGGGCTAGCACAGATACGCAGTATTTT. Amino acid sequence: CASSVVDRASTDTQYF.

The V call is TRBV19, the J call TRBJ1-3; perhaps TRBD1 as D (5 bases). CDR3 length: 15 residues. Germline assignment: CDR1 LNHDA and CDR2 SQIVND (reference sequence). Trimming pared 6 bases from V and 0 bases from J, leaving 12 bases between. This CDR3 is CASRTTGISGNTIYF. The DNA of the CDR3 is TGTGCCAGTAGAACAACAGGAATCTCTGGAAACACCATATATTTT.

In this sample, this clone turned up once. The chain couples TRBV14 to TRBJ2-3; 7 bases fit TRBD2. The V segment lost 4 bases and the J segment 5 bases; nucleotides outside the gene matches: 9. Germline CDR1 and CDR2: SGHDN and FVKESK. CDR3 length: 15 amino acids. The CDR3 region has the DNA TGTGCCAGCAGCCCAGTGTCGGGGAGGGGAGATACGCAGTATTTT. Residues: CASSPVSGRGDTQYF.

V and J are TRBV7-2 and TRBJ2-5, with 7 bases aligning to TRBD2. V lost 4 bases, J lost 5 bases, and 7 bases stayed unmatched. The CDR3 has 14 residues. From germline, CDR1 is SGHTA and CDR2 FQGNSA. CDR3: CASSSGEGTETQYF. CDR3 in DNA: TGTGCCAGCAGCTCGGGGGAGGGAACTGAGACCCAGTACTTC.

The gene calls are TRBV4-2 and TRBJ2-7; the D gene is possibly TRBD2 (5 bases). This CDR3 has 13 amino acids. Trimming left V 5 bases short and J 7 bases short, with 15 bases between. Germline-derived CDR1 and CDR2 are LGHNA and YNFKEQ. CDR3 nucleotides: TGTGCCAGCAGCGCCCGTCGGTCGGGGGAGCAGTACTTC. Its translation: CASSARRSGEQYF.

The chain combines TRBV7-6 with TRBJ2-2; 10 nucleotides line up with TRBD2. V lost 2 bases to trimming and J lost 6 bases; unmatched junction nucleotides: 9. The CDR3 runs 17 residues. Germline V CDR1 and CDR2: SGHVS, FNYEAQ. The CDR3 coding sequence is TGTGCCAGCAGCTTATCAGCGGGAGGGCCTAGTGCCGGGGAGCTGTTTTTT. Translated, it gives CASSLSAGGPSAGELFF.

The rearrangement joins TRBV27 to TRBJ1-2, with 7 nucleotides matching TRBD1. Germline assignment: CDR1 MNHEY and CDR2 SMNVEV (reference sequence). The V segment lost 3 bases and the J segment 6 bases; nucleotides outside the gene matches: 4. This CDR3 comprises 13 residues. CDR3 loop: CASSLSGQHGYTF. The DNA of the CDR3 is TGTGCCAGCAGTTTGTCGGGACAGCATGGCTACACCTTC.

The CDR3, as DNA: TGTGCCAGCAGCTTTTATCGGCGGGAGGAGGGCACAGATACGCAGTATTTT. Translating it yields CASSFYRREEGTDTQYF. V usage is TRBV7-3 and J usage is TRBJ2-3, with 8 positions matching TRBD2. After removal of 3 bases from V and 1 base from J, the junction contained 9 bases not matched to a gene. This CDR3 has 17 residues. Per germline, CDR1 SGHTA and CDR2 FQGTGA.

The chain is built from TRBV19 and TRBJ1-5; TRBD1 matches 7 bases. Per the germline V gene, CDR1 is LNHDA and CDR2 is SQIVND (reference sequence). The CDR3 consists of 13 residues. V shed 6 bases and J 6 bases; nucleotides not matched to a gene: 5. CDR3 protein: CASSGTVVQPQHF. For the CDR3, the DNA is TGTGCCAGTAGCGGGACAGTTGTTCAGCCCCAGCATTTT.

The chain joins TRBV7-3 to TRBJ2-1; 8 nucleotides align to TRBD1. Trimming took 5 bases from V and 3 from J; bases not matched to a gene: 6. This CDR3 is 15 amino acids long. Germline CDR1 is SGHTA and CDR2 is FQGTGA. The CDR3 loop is CASSPAGGLYNEQFF. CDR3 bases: TGTGCCAGCAGCCCAGCAGGGGGCCTCTACAATGAGCAGTTCTTC.

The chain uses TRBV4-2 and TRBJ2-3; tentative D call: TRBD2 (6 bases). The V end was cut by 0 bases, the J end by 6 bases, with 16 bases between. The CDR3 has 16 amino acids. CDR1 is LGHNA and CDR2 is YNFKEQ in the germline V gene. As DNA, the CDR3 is TGTGCCAGCAGCCAAGATCGTCGGGGGAGTGGGGATACGCAGTATTTT. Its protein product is CASSQDRRGSGDTQYF.

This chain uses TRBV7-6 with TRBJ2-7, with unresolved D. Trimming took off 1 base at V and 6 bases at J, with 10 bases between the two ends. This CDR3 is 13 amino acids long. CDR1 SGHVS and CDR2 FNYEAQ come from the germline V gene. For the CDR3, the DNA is TGTGCCAGCAGCTTAGTGGTTTCGAGCGAGCAGTACTTC. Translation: CASSLVVSSEQYF.

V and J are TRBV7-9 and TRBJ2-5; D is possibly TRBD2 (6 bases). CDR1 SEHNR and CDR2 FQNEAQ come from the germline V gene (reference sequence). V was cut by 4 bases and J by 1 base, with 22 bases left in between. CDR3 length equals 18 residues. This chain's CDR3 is CASSSIPSRERLQETQYF. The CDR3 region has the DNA TGTGCCAGCAGCTCCATTCCCAGCCGGGAGAGGCTCCAAGAGACCCAGTACTTC.

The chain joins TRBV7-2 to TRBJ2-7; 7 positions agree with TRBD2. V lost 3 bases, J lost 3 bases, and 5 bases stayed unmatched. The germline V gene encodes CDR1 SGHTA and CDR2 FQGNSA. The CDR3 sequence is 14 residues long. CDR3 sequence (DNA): TGTGCCAGCAGCTTCGGGGGGTGGAACTACGAGCAGTACTTC. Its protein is CASSFGGWNYEQYF.

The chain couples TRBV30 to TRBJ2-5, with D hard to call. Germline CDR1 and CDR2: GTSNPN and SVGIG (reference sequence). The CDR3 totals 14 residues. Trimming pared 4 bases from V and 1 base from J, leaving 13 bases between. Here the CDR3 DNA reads TGTGCCTGGAATCCGACTGAGTTCCAAGAGACCCAGTACTTC. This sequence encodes CAWNPTEFQETQYF.

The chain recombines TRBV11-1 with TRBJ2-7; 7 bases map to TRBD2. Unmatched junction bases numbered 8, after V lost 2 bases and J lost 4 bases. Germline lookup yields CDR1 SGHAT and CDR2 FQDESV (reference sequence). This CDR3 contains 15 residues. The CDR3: CASSLWGGLAYEQYF. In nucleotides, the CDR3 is TGTGCCAGCAGCTTATGGGGGGGTCTGGCGTACGAGCAGTACTTC. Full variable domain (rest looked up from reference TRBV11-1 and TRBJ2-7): EAEVAQSPRYKITEKSQAVAFWCDPISGHATLYWYRQILGQGPELLVQFQDESVVDDSQLPKDRFSAERLKGVDSTLKIQPAELGDSAMYLCASSLWGGLAYEQYFGPGTRLTVT.

CDR3 sequence (DNA): TGTGCCAGCTCACCAGGGACAGGGAGCTCCTACGAGCAGTACTTC. Protein sequence: CASSPGTGSSYEQYF. The chain combines TRBV18 with TRBJ2-7, with TRBD1 identical over 9 bases. Trimming at V came to 2 bases and at J to 0 bases, leaving 2 bases not matched to a gene. CDR3 length: 15 amino acids. Germline V CDR1 and CDR2: KGHSH, LQKENI.

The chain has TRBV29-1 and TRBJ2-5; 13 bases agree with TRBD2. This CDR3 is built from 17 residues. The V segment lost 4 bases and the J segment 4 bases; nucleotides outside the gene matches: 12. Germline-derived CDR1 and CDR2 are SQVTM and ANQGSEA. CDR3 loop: CSVAGTSGDHRVETQYF. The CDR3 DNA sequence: TGCAGCGTTGCTGGGACTAGCGGGGACCACCGGGTAGAGACCCAGTACTTC. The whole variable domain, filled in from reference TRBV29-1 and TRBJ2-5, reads SAVISQKPSRDICQRGTSLTIQCQVDSQVTMMFWYRQQPGQSLTLIATANQGSEATYESGFVIDKFPISRPNLTFSTLTVSNMSPEDSSIYLCSVAGTSGDHRVETQYFGPGTRLLVL.

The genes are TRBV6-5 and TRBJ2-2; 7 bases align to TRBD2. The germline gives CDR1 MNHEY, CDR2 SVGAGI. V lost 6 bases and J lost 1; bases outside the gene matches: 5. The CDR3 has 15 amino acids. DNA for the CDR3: TGTGCCAGCAGGATAAGCGGGAAGAACACCGGGGAGCTGTTTTTT. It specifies CASRISGKNTGELFF.

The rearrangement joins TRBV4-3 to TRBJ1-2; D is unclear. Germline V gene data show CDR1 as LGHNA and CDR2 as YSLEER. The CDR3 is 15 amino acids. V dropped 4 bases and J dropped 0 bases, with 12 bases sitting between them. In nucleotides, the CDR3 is TGCGCCAGCAGCCTTTCGCCCCTAGCTAACTATGGCTACACCTTC. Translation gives CASSLSPLANYGYTF.

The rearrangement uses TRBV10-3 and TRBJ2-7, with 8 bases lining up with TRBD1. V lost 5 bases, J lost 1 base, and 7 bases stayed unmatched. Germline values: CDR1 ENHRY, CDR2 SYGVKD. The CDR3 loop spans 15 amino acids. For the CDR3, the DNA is TGTGCCATCAGTTCCGGGACAGGTAATTCCTACGAGCAGTACTTC. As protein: CAISSGTGNSYEQYF.